This TCR beta chain was sequenced for a study of shared clonotypes between healthy human individuals. Whole-study context: CD8 memory received one plate per donor, CD8 naive two, CD4 memory three and CD4 naive three. Study-level points and caveats: Against clonotypes common to all four donors, non-shared ones had lower generation probabilities. Only blood underwent sampling, and tissue repertoires likely differ. On the whole, naive subsets had larger estimated richness than memory subsets had.

With respect to this clone: Its antigen is as yet unknown.

V lost 3 bases to trimming and J lost 3 bases; unmatched junction nucleotides: 3. The length of the CDR3 is 14 residues. Germline V gene lookup returns CDR1 MRHNA and CDR2 SNTAGT. The protocol was immunoSEQ multiplex PCR, while the TCRdb copy is restricted to in-frame clones and leaves out a portion. The sample gives some 1,600,000 clones, about 98% of which show up once; about 0.45% is in the top ten. The TCR comes from a young man in good health. This rearrangement joins TRBV6-4 to TRBJ2-7, with 9 bases aligning to TRBD1. Sequences were obtained from naive CD4+ T cells sorted from blood. Subset defined: CD45RA+ positively selected. The CDR3 nucleotides are TGTGCCAGCAGTGAAGAGACAGGGGGCTACGAGCAGTACTTC. Encoded protein: CASSEETGGYEQYF.